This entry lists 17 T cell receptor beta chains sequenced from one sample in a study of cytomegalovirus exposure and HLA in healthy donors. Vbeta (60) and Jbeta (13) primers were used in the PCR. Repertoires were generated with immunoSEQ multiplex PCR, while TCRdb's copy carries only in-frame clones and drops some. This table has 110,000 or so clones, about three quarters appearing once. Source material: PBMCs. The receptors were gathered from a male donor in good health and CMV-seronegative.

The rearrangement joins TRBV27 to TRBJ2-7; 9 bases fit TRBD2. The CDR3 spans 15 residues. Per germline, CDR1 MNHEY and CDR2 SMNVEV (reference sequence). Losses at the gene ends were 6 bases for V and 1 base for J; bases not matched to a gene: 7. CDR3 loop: CASSPTSGSSYEQYF. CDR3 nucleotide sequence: TGTGCCAGCAGCCCGACTAGCGGTTCTTCCTACGAGCAGTACTTC.

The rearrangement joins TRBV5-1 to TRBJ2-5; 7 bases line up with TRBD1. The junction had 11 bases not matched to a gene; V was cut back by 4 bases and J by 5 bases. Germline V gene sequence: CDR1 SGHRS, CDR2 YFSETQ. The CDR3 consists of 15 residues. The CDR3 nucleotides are TGCGCCAGCAGCATTGGGACAGTTGGGCGGGAGACCCAGTACTTC. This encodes CASSIGTVGRETQYF.

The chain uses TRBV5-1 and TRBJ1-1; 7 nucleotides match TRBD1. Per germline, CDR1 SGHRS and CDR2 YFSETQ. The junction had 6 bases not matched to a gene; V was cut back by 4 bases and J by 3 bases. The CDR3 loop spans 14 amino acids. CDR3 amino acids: CASSPRQGDTEAFF. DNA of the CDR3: TGCGCCAGCAGCCCACGACAGGGAGACACTGAAGCTTTCTTT.

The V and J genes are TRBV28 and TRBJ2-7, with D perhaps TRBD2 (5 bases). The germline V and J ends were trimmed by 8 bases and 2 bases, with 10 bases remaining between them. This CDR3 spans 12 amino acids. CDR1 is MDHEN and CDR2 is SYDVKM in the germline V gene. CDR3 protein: CASRRPAYEQYF. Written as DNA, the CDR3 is TGTGCCAGCCGGAGGCCTGCCTACGAGCAGTACTTC.

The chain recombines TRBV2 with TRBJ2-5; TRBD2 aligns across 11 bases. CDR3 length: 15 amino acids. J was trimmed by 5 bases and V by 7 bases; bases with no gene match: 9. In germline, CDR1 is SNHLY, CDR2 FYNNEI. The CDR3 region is CASNLAGGILETQYF. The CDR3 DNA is TGTGCCAGCAACTTAGCGGGAGGGATTCTCGAGACCCAGTACTTC.

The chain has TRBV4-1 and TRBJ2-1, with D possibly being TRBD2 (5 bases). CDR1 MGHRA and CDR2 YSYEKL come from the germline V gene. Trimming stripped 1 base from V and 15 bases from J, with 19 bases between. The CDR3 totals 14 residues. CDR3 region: CASSQVTIHRGLFF. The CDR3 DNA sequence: TGCGCCAGCAGCCAAGTGACGATCCATCGGGGTCTGTTCTTC.

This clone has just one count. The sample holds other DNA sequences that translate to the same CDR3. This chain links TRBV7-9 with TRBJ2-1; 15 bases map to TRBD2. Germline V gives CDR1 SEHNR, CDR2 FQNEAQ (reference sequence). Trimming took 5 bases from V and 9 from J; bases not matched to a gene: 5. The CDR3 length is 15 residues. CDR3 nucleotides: TGTGCCAGCAGCCCGGGACTAGCGGGAGGTGGTGAGCAGTTCTTC. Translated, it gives CASSPGLAGGGEQFF.

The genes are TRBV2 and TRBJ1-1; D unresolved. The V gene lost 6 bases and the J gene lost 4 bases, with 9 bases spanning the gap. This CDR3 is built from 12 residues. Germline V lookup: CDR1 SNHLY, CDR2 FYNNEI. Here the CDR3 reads CASRAPPTEAFF. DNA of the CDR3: TGTGCCAGCAGGGCCCCCCCCACTGAAGCTTTCTTT.

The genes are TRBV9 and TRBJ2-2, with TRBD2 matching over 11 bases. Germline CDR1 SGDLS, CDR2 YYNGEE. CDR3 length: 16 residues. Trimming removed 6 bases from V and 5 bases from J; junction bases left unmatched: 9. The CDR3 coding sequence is TGTGCCAGCACCCAGACGGTAGCGGGAGGGACCGGGGAGCTGTTTTTT. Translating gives CASTQTVAGGTGELFF.

The CDR3 DNA is TGTGCCAGCAGTTTACTAGCGGGGCACTACAATGAGCAGTTCTTC. Translation: CASSLLAGHYNEQFF. V and J are TRBV6-1 and TRBJ2-1; 10 nucleotides agree with TRBD2. Germline-derived CDR1 and CDR2 are MNHNS and SASEGT. The V gene end was trimmed by 5 bases and the J gene end by 3 bases; junction bases not matched to a gene: 4. This CDR3 spans 15 amino acids.

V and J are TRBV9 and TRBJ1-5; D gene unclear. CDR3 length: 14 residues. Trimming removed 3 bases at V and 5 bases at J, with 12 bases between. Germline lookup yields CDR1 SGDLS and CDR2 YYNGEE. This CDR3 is CASSEGDTYQPQHF. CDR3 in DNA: TGTGCCAGCAGCGAGGGAGATACCTATCAGCCCCAGCATTTT.

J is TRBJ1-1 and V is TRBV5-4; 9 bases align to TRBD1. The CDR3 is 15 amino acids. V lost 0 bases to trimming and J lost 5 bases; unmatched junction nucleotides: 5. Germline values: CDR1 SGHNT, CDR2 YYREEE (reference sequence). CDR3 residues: CASSLADRGRTEAFF. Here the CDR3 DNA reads TGTGCCAGCAGCTTGGCCGACAGGGGGAGAACTGAAGCTTTCTTT.

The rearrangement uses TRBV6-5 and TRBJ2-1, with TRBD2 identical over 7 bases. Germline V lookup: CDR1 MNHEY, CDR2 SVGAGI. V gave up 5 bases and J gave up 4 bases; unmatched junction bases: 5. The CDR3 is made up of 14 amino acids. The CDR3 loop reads CASSTGGWYNEQFF. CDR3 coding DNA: TGTGCCAGCAGTACGGGGGGATGGTACAATGAGCAGTTCTTC.

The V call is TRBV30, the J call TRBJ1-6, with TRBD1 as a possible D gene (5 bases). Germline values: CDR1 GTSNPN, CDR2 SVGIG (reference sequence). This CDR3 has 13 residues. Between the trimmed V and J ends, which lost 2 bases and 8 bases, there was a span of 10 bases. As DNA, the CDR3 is TGTGCCTGGAGTTTAGGGGCGGATTCACCCCTCCACTTT. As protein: CAWSLGADSPLHF.

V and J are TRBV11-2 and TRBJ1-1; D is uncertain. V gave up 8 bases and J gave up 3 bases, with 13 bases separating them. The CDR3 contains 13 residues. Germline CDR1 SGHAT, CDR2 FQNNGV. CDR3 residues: CASPGEVDTEAFF. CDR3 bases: TGTGCCAGCCCCGGGGAAGTGGACACTGAAGCTTTCTTT.

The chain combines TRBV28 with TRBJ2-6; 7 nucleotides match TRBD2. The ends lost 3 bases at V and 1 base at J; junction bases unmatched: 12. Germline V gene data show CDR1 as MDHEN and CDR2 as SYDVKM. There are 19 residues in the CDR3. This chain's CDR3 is CASSFVGGTTKSGANVLTF. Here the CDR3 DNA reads TGTGCCAGCAGTTTCGTGGGAGGGACTACGAAGTCTGGGGCCAACGTCCTGACTTTC.

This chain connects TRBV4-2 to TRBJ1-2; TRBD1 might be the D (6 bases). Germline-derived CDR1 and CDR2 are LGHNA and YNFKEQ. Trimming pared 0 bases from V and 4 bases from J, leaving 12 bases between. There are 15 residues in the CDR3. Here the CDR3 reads CASSQETGESYGYTF. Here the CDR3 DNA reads TGTGCCAGCAGCCAAGAGACAGGAGAGTCCTATGGCTACACCTTC.